This T cell receptor beta chain was recorded in a study of shared clonotypes between healthy human individuals. CD45RA-negative memory and CD45RA+ naive subsets were split from the CD4+ cells. Original data processing: Filtering differed because ImmunoSEQ produced junction-only sequences that carried no quality scores. Sequenced by immunoSEQ multiplex PCR; TCRdb stores in-frame clones only, minus some. From that table come the V and J calls and clone size; the DNA was used to work out D and trimming. The repertoire holds 600,000 to 800,000 clones, with 72% as singletons. The CDR3 has 17 residues. CDR1 SGHDN and CDR2 FVKESK come from the germline V gene. A word on this clone: A much larger clonotype is one base distant, so this may be a read error.

The receptor was isolated from a woman aged 30 to 39 in good health. V and J are TRBV14 and TRBJ2-2, with a weak D call TRBD2 (5 bases). Sample: memory CD4+ T cells sorted from blood. As for subset: CD45RA-negative fraction. Written as DNA, the CDR3 is TGTGCCAGCAGCCATGAACTCAGCGGAGAGAACACCGGGGAGCTGCTTTTT. Translating gives CASSHELSGENTGELLF.